This T cell receptor beta chain originates from a study of shared clonotypes between healthy human individuals. On the study more broadly: Per-donor plates numbered three CD4 naive, three CD4 memory, two CD8 naive and one CD8 memory.

Study outcomes and limitations: Clonotypes shared by all four donors outscored non-shared clonotypes in generation probability. Across four donors, naive CD4 shared 5% to 5.5%, naive CD8 more than 3%, memory CD4 2% to 2.5%, memory CD8 0.4% to 0.5%.

The input for sorted-subset replicate PCRs was about 210 ng DNA, 25,000 to 35,000 T cell genomes. Repertoires were generated with immunoSEQ multiplex PCR, while TCRdb's copy carries only in-frame clones and drops some. The table lists around 2,000,000 clones, 93% of them singletons. Points on this clone: The antigen is unknown.

Per the germline V gene, CDR1 is MGHRA and CDR2 is YSYEKL. V lost 1 base to trimming and J lost 5 bases; unmatched junction nucleotides: 5. The CDR3 contains 15 residues. Naive CD8 cells lacked CD45RO and underwent positive selection for CCR7, leaving out terminally differentiated effector memory CD45RA+ cells. This TCR derives from a man aged 18-30 years in good health. Some clones in this sample may be carry-over from other donors' samples. The sequenced sample consisted of naive CD8+ T cells from PBMCs. This chain connects TRBV4-1 to TRBJ1-5, with 7 nucleotides matching TRBD1. The CDR3 coding sequence is TGCGCCAGCAGCCAAGTCCCAGGGGGGGATCAGCCCCAGCATTTT. Translating gives CASSQVPGGDQPQHF.